The rows below give T cell receptor beta chains drawn from one sample of a study of shared clonotypes between healthy human individuals. Clones were read by immunoSEQ multiplex PCR, and TCRdb kept only the in-frame ones, dropping some. The repertoire holds around 2.3 million clones, 90% to 97% seen once, with approximately 0.13% in the top ten. The specimen was naive CD4+ T cells sorted from blood. These receptors were collected from a man in his late teens or twenties in good health. CDR3s include the opening cysteine and the closing phenylalanine or tryptophan. Fields, in order: D gene, V gene, clone size, J gene, CDR3 protein, CDR3 DNA. The D gene is left open where the match is weak. Only part of the rows carry a size: once, few, many, or a class if the clone is expanded.

>.|TRBV6-5|.|TRBJ1-6
CASSYTGPYNSPLHF
TGTGCCAGCAGTTACACGGGACCTTATAATTCACCCCTCCACTTT
>.|TRBV6-1|once|TRBJ1-1
CASSEVQGLNTEAFF
TGTGCCAGCAGTGAAGTCCAGGGTCTGAACACTGAAGCTTTCTTT
>TRBD1|TRBV11-3|.|TRBJ2-3
CASSLGQGRISDTQYF
TGTGCCAGCAGCTTAGGACAGGGACGGATTTCAGATACGCAGTATTTT
>TRBD1|TRBV27|.|TRBJ2-1
CASSSTPGTGTGLNEQFF
TGTGCCAGCAGTTCAACGCCGGGCACCGGGACAGGGCTGAATGAGCAGTTCTTC
>.|TRBV6-5|.|TRBJ1-1
CASSTDHRAPEAFF
TGTGCCAGCAGTACCGATCACAGGGCCCCTGAAGCTTTCTTT
>TRBD1|TRBV10-3|.|TRBJ1-6
CASAVHDRVYNSPLHF
TGTGCCAGCGCCGTCCACGACAGGGTCTATAATTCACCCCTCCACTTT
>.|TRBV18|.|TRBJ1-1
CASSPPSTGMNTEAFF
TGTGCCAGCTCACCACCGTCGACAGGCATGAACACTGAAGCTTTCTTT
>TRBD2|TRBV6-5|.|TRBJ2-1
CASSYVGLAWGEQFF
TGTGCCAGCAGTTACGTAGGACTAGCCTGGGGTGAGCAGTTCTTC
>TRBD1|TRBV9|.|TRBJ1-2
CASSGQGNSNYGYTF
TGTGCCAGCAGCGGACAGGGTAACTCTAACTATGGCTACACCTTC
>.|TRBV2|.|TRBJ2-5
CASGLDSQETQYF
TGTGCCAGCGGACTTGACAGCCAAGAGACCCAGTACTTC
>.|TRBV6-5|.|TRBJ1-4
CASSRVATNEKLFF
TGTGCCAGCAGCCGGGTTGCAACTAATGAAAAACTGTTTTTT
>TRBD2|TRBV6-5|.|TRBJ2-3
CATQTGGGTDTQYF
TGTGCCACCCAGACGGGGGGAGGGACAGATACGCAGTATTTT
>TRBD1|TRBV30|.|TRBJ1-3
CAWSRPGTAGNTIYF
TGTGCCTGGAGTCGCCCCGGGACAGCTGGAAACACCATATATTTT
>.|TRBV2|.|TRBJ2-5
CASSGTVETQYF
TGTGCCAGCAGTGGGACTGTTGAGACCCAGTACTTC
>.|TRBV28|.|TRBJ1-5
CASSLTQPQHF
TGTGCCAGCAGTTTAACCCAGCCCCAGCATTTT
>.|TRBV6-1|.|TRBJ2-1
CASSDRRPSAYNEQFF
TGTGCCAGCAGTGACAGGCGCCCGAGCGCCTACAATGAGCAGTTCTTC
>.|TRBV30|few|TRBJ2-2
CAWSARTGELFF
TGTGCCTGGAGTGCGCGCACCGGGGAGCTGTTTTTT
>.|TRBV19|.|TRBJ2-2
CASSISGIANTGELFF
TGTGCCAGTAGTATATCTGGAATCGCGAACACCGGGGAGCTGTTTTTT
>TRBD2|TRBV5-1|.|TRBJ2-3
CASSLRTSGRWSADTQYF
TGCGCCAGCAGCCTTAGGACTAGCGGGCGCTGGTCGGCAGATACGCAGTATTTT
>TRBD1|TRBV5-1|.|TRBJ1-2
CASSLLGTGDGYTF
TGCGCCAGCAGCTTGCTCGGGACAGGGGATGGCTACACCTTC
>TRBD1|TRBV2|.|TRBJ2-2
CASKYGTGDTGELFF
TGTGCCAGCAAGTATGGGACAGGGGACACCGGGGAGCTGTTTTTT
>TRBD1|TRBV10-2|.|TRBJ2-7
CASSETGVGEQYF
TGCGCCAGCAGTGAGACAGGGGTGGGCGAGCAGTACTTC
>.|TRBV5-1|.|TRBJ2-2
CASSLFLDTGELFF
TGCGCCAGCAGCCTATTCCTAGACACCGGGGAGCTGTTTTTT
>TRBD1|TRBV30|.|TRBJ1-6
CAWSPGQGRSPLHF
TGTGCCTGGAGTCCAGGACAGGGCCGGTCACCCCTCCACTTT
>.|TRBV7-9|.|TRBJ2-1
CASSLVDQYNEQFF
TGTGCCAGCAGCTTAGTTGACCAGTACAATGAGCAGTTCTTC
>TRBD1|TRBV2|.|TRBJ2-1
CASGRTGFGEQFF
TGTGCCAGCGGACGGACAGGGTTCGGCGAGCAGTTCTTC
>TRBD2|TRBV7-2|.|TRBJ2-7
CASTRTSGSYEQYF
TGTGCCAGCACAAGGACTAGCGGCTCCTACGAGCAGTACTTC
>TRBD2|TRBV27|.|TRBJ2-7
CASSRGLATHEQYF
TGTGCCAGCAGTCGGGGACTAGCGACCCACGAGCAGTACTTC
>.|TRBV28|.|TRBJ2-3
CASSFRGVSTDTQYF
TGTGCCAGCAGTTTTCGGGGAGTGAGCACAGATACGCAGTATTTT
>.|TRBV18|.|TRBJ2-5
CASSPGAGAGRETQYF
TGTGCCAGCTCACCAGGGGCGGGGGCCGGACGGGAGACCCAGTACTTC
>TRBD1|TRBV6-5|.|TRBJ2-7
CASSYVQGASYEQYF
TGTGCCAGCAGTTACGTACAGGGGGCTTCCTACGAGCAGTACTTC
>TRBD1|TRBV7-2|.|TRBJ1-5
CASSLDRVTKPQHF
TGTGCCAGCAGCTTGGACAGGGTTACGAAGCCCCAGCATTTT
>.|TRBV7-2|.|TRBJ1-2
CASSIHTGTTGGYTF
TGTGCCAGCAGCATTCACACCGGGACTACTGGCGGCTACACCTTC
>.|TRBV7-2|.|TRBJ1-5
CASSRTDNQPQHF
TGTGCCAGCAGCCGGACAGATAATCAGCCCCAGCATTTT
>.|TRBV25-1|.|TRBJ1-5
CASSEFHQWPQHF
TGTGCCAGCAGTGAATTCCACCAGTGGCCCCAGCATTTT
>.|TRBV5-1|.|TRBJ1-3
CASSSDSVGNTIYF
TGCGCCAGCAGCTCCGACAGCGTCGGAAACACCATATATTTT
>TRBD1|TRBV7-9|.|TRBJ2-7
CASSLGTGPYEQYF
TGTGCCAGCAGCCTGGGGACAGGGCCGTACGAGCAGTACTTC
>.|TRBV28|.|TRBJ1-1
CASSLPPISIAGTEAFF
TGTGCCAGCAGTTTACCTCCTATTTCAATAGCGGGCACTGAAGCTTTCTTT
>.|TRBV5-3|.|TRBJ1-2
CARPETGTSGYTF
TGTGCCAGACCCGAAACCGGGACAAGTGGCTACACCTTC
>.|TRBV5-1|once|TRBJ2-5
CASRPTGQETQYF
TGCGCCAGCAGGCCCACAGGCCAAGAGACCCAGTACTTC
>.|TRBV4-1|.|TRBJ2-1
CASSHPAQTLSNEQFF
TGCGCCAGCAGCCACCCTGCCCAAACCCTTTCCAATGAGCAGTTCTTC
>TRBD1|TRBV27|once|TRBJ1-5
CASSPDREGQPQHF
TGTGCCAGCAGCCCTGACAGGGAAGGTCAGCCCCAGCATTTT
>.|TRBV6-5|.|TRBJ2-3
CASRGAGTDTQYF
TGTGCCAGCCGGGGGGCTGGCACAGATACGCAGTATTTT
>.|TRBV6-5|.|TRBJ1-2
CASSYSAGDYGYTF
TGTGCCAGCAGTTACTCGGCAGGAGACTATGGCTACACCTTC
>TRBD2|TRBV4-3|.|TRBJ2-1
CASSQERSGISNEQFF
TGCGCCAGCAGCCAAGAACGTAGCGGGATAAGCAATGAGCAGTTCTTC
>TRBD2|TRBV9|.|TRBJ2-5
CASSFGRLAGETQYF
TGTGCCAGCAGCTTCGGGCGACTAGCGGGAGAGACCCAGTACTTC
>TRBD2|TRBV28|.|TRBJ2-3
CASSPLAGPDTQYF
TGTGCCAGCAGCCCCCTAGCGGGCCCAGATACGCAGTATTTT